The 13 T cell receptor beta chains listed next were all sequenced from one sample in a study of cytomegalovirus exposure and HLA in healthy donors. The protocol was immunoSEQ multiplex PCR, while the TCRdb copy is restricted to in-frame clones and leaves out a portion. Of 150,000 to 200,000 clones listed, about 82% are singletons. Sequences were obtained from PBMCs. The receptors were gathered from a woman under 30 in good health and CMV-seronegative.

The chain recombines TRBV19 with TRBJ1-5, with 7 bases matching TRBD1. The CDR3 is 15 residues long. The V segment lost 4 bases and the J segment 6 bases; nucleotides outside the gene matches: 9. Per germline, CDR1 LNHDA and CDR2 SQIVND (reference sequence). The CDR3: CASSKMKGASQPQHF. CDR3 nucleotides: TGTGCCAGTAGTAAGATGAAGGGGGCGAGTCAGCCCCAGCATTTT.

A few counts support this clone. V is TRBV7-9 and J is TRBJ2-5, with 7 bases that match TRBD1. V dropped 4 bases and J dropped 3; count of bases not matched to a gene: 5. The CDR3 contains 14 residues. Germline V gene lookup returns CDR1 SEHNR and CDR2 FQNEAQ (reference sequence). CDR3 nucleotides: TGTGCCAGCAGCTACCGGACAGGAGAAGAGACCCAGTACTTC. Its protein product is CASSYRTGEETQYF.

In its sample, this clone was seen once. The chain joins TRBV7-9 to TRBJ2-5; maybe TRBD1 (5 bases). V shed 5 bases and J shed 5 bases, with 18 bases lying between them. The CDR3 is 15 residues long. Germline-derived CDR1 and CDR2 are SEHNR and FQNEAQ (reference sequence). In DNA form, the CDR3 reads TGTGCCAGCAGCCCCACGCTAAGGGGCGGCGAGACCCAGTACTTC. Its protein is CASSPTLRGGETQYF.

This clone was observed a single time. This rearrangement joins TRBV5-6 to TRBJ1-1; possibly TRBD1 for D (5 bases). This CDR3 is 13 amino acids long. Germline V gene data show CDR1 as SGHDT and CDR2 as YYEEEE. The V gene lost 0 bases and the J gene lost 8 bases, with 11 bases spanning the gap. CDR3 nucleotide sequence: TGTGCCAGCAGCTTGGGGAGGGGACCGGAAGCTTTCTTT. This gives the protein CASSLGRGPEAFF.

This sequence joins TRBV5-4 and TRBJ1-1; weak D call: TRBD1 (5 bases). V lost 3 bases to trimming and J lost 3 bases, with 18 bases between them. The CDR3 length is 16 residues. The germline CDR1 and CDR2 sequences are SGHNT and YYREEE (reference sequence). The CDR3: CASSSAGGPLHTEAFF. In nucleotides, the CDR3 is TGTGCCAGCAGCTCTGCGGGGGGACCCCTGCACACTGAAGCTTTCTTT.

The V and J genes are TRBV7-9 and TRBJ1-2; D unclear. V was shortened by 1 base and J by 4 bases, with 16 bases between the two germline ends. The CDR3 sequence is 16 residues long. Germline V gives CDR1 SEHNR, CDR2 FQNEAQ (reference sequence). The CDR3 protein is CASSLVSLRVLYGYTF. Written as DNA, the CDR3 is TGTGCCAGCAGCTTAGTATCGCTCCGGGTGCTCTATGGCTACACCTTC.

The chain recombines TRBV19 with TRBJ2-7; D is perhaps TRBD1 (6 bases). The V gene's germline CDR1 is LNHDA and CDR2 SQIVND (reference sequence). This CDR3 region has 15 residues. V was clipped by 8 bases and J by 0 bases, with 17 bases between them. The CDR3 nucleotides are TGTGCCAGTCGGTCGGTAGGACAGAGCTCCTACGAGCAGTACTTC. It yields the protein CASRSVGQSSYEQYF. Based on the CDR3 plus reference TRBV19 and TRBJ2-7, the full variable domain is DGGITQSPKYLFRKEGQNVTLSCEQNLNHDAMYWYRQDPGQGLRLIYYSQIVNDFQKGDIAEGYSVSREKKESFPLTVTSAQKNPTAFYLCASRSVGQSSYEQYFGPGTRLTVT.

CDR3 DNA sequence: TGTGCCAGCAGCTTAGGTAGCGGGGAGTACAATGAGCAGTTCTTC. Translation gives CASSLGSGEYNEQFF. The chain joins TRBV7-9 to TRBJ2-1, with 8 bases fitting TRBD2. Germline V gives CDR1 SEHNR, CDR2 FQNEAQ (reference sequence). The CDR3 loop spans 15 amino acids. The V gene end was trimmed by 1 base and the J gene end by 4 bases; junction bases not matched to a gene: 3.

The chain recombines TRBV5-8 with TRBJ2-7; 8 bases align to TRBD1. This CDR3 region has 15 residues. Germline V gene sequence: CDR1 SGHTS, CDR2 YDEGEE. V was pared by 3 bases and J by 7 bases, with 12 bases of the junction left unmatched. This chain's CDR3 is CASSSARQGKWEQYF. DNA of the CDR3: TGTGCCAGCAGCTCTGCCCGACAGGGGAAGTGGGAGCAGTACTTC.

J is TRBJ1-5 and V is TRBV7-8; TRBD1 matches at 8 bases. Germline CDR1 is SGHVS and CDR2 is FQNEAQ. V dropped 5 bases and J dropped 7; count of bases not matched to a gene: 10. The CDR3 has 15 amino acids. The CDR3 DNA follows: TGTGCCAGCAGCCCCAAGGACAGGGAGGGACAGCCCCAGCATTTT. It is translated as CASSPKDREGQPQHF. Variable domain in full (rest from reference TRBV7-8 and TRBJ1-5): GAGVSQSPRYKVAKRGQDVALRCDPISGHVSLFWYQQALGQGPEFLTYFQNEAQLDKSGLPSDRFFAERPEGSVSTLKIQRTQQEDSAVYLCASSPKDREGQPQHFGDGTRLSIL.

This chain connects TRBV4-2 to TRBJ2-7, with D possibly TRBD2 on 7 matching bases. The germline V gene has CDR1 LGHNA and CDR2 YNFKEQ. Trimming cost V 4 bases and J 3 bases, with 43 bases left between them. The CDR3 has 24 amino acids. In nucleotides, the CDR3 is TGTGCCAGCAGCCCCTCTGAGGATCAGACAGGACCGGGGGCCTTCGCGGGGGTTCGCTACGAGCAGTACTTC. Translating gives CASSPSEDQTGPGAFAGVRYEQYF.

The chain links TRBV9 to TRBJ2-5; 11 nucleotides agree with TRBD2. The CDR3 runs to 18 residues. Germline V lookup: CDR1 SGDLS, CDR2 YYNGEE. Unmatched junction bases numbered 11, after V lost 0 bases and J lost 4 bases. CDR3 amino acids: CASSVELAGLAGGETQYF. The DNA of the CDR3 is TGTGCCAGCAGCGTAGAGTTGGCCGGGCTAGCGGGAGGAGAGACCCAGTACTTC. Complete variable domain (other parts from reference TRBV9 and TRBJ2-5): DSGVTQTPKHLITATGQRVTLRCSPRSGDLSVYWYQQSLDQGLQFLIQYYNGEERAKGNILERFSAQQFPDLHSELNLSSLELGDSALYFCASSVELAGLAGGETQYFGPGTRLLVL.

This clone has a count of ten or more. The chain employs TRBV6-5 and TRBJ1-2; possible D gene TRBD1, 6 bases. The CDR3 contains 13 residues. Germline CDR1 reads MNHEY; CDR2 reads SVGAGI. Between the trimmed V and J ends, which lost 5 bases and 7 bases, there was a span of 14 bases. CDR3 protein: CASSGQSMGGYTF. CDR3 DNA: TGTGCCAGCAGTGGACAGTCTATGGGTGGCTACACCTTC.